Following are 30 T cell receptor beta chains from one sample sequenced in a study of graft-versus-host responses after intestinal transplantation. Sequenced by immunoSEQ multiplex PCR; TCRdb stores in-frame clones only, minus some. Altogether tens of thousands of clones are present, 85% to 95% being singletons, with the ten largest covering around 0.18%. Their cognate antigens are unknown. The sample consisted of unstimulated CD4+ T cells sorted from spleen or lymph node cells, taken before transplant. Every receptor here comes from a human donor who was the organ donor for an intestinal transplant.

The chain uses TRBV11-2 and TRBJ2-5; D gene ambiguous. This CDR3 has 13 residues. Germline V CDR1 and CDR2: SGHAT, FQNNGV. Trimming took off 3 bases at V and 1 base at J, with 6 bases between the two ends. In DNA form, the CDR3 reads TGTGCCAGCAGCTTTTCGACCCAAGAGACCCAGTACTTC. This encodes CASSFSTQETQYF. Drawing the rest from reference TRBV11-2 and TRBJ2-5, the complete variable domain is EAGVAQSPRYKIIEKRQSVAFWCNPISGHATLYWYQQILGQGPKLLIQFQNNGVVDDSQLPKDRFSAERLKGVDSTLKIQPAKLEDSAVYLCASSFSTQETQYFGPGTRLLVL.

This chain uses TRBV7-3 with TRBJ1-5, with 7 nucleotides matching TRBD1. The CDR3 extends over 14 amino acids. CDR1 is SGHTA, CDR2 FQGTGA, per germline. With 5 bases clipped from V and 2 bases from J, the junction kept 3 bases outside the gene matches. The CDR3 nucleotides read TGTGCCAGCAGCCCCGGACAGGGCAATCAGCCCCAGCATTTT. The encoded protein is CASSPGQGNQPQHF.

This clone was counted a few times. V and J are TRBV2 and TRBJ1-1; no firm D call. The CDR3 contains 12 residues. Germline CDR1 is SNHLY and CDR2 is FYNNEI. V was pared by 1 base and J by 5 bases, with 5 bases between. The CDR3 DNA reads TGTGCCAGCAGTGAAGGGGGAACTGAAGCTTTCTTT. Translating it yields CASSEGGTEAFF.

This clone was recorded once. The CDR3 nucleotides read TGCGCCAGCAGCCCGGGACTAGCGGGGGTATTCTACAATGAGCAGTTCTTC. It encodes CASSPGLAGVFYNEQFF. The V and J genes are TRBV5-1 and TRBJ2-1; 14 positions agree with TRBD2. The CDR3 length is 17 residues. CDR1 is SGHRS and CDR2 is YFSETQ in the germline V gene. V gave up 4 bases and J gave up 3 bases; unmatched junction bases: 6.

As concerns this clone: One junction end does not reproduce the germline sequence, and a read error may be involved. The gene calls are TRBV4-1 and TRBJ1-3; unclear D gene. Germline V CDR1 and CDR2: MGHRA, YSYEKL. This CDR3 contains 17 residues. As DNA, the CDR3 is TGCGCCAGCAGCCACCACTCGACCTCGGATGCTGGAAGCACCATATATTTT. Amino acid sequence: CASSHHSTSDAGSTIYF.

This chain joins TRBV6-6 and TRBJ1-1; TRBD1 matches at 12 bases. V was pared by 4 bases and J by 4 bases, with 1 base of the junction left unmatched. The CDR3 has 14 amino acids. Germline V gene sequence: CDR1 MNHNY, CDR2 SVGAGI (reference sequence). The CDR3 DNA reads TGTGCCAGCAGTTGGGGACAGGGGGCCACTGAAGCTTTCTTT. Translated: CASSWGQGATEAFF.

This rearrangement joins TRBV9 to TRBJ1-4; weak D call: TRBD1 (6 bases). Germline V gene data show CDR1 as SGDLS and CDR2 as YYNGEE. V was shortened by 1 base and J by 1 base, with 8 bases between the two germline ends. The CDR3 length is 15 residues. CDR3 DNA sequence: TGTGCCAGCAGCGTAATGGGACAAACTAATGAAAAACTGTTTTTT. It encodes CASSVMGQTNEKLFF.

The CDR3 loop is CASSHRQGREQYF. In DNA, the CDR3 is TGTGCCAGCAGCCATAGACAGGGTCGGGAGCAGTACTTC. The rearrangement uses TRBV5-6 and TRBJ2-7; 7 positions match TRBD1. Per the germline V gene, CDR1 is SGHDT and CDR2 is YYEEEE. The CDR3 extends over 13 amino acids. V was clipped by 4 bases and J by 7 bases; unmatched bases: 8.

The genes are TRBV12-5 and TRBJ1-1; no firm D call. Looked up from germline, CDR1 is LGHNT and CDR2 is FRNRAP. The CDR3 totals 15 residues. V lost 2 bases, J lost 0 bases, and 10 bases lay in between. The DNA of the CDR3 is TGTGCTAGTGGTTTGCCATTACGGGTGAACACTGAAGCTTTCTTT. Translated, it gives CASGLPLRVNTEAFF.

This clone was recorded once. The V gene is TRBV7-2, the J gene TRBJ1-2; no clear D. The CDR3 is made up of 12 amino acids. Germline V gene sequence: CDR1 SGHTA, CDR2 FQGNSA. The germline V and J ends were trimmed by 5 bases and 8 bases, with 12 bases remaining between them. CDR3 nucleotides: TGTGCCAGCAGCAAAGGCCTAGAGGGCTACACCTTC. This translates into CASSKGLEGYTF.

This clone occurred once. The chain combines TRBV2 with TRBJ1-2; a weak D match, TRBD1 (6 bases). Germline CDR1 reads SNHLY; CDR2 reads FYNNEI. V lost 5 bases and J 3 bases, leaving 16 bases between the germline ends. The CDR3 totals 15 residues. The CDR3 loop is CASSPLPGGDYGYTF. The CDR3 DNA is TGTGCCAGCAGTCCCCTTCCGGGGGGCGACTATGGCTACACCTTC. Using reference TRBV2 and TRBJ1-2 for the parts outside the CDR3, the full variable domain is EPEVTQTPSHQVTQMGQEVILRCVPISNHLYFYWYRQILGQKVEFLVSFYNNEISEKSEIFDDQFSVERPDGSNFTLKIRSTKLEDSAMYFCASSPLPGGDYGYTFGSGTRLTVV.

In its sample, this clone was seen once. The chain uses TRBV19 and TRBJ2-1; no clear D gene. Germline CDR1 LNHDA, CDR2 SQIVND (reference sequence). With 8 bases removed from V and 8 bases from J, the gap between germline ends came to 16 bases. The CDR3 covers 13 residues. CDR3 sequence reads: CASSNAKWDEQFF. CDR3 nucleotide sequence: TGTGCCAGTTCAAATGCGAAGTGGGATGAGCAGTTCTTC.

The chain links TRBV11-2 to TRBJ1-1; 10 positions agree with TRBD1. In germline, CDR1 is SGHAT, CDR2 FQNNGV. CDR3 length equals 16 residues. V lost 5 bases to trimming and J lost 5 bases; unmatched junction nucleotides: 11. The DNA of the CDR3 is TGTGCCAGCAGCCCCAGACAGGGGGCAGAAGTAACTGAAGCTTTCTTT. It specifies CASSPRQGAEVTEAFF.

The gene calls are TRBV5-4 and TRBJ1-5; D is unresolved. The CDR3 is made up of 18 amino acids. The V gene lost 4 bases and the J gene lost 0 bases, with 20 bases spanning the gap. In germline, CDR1 is SGHNT, CDR2 YYREEE (reference sequence). CDR3 residues: CASSPRAGGLYSNQPQHF. The CDR3 coding sequence is TGTGCCAGCAGCCCAAGGGCGGGAGGGTTATATAGCAATCAGCCCCAGCATTTT.

The chain recombines TRBV28 with TRBJ2-7, with TRBD1 matching over 10 bases. The CDR3 extends over 15 amino acids. The germline V gene encodes CDR1 MDHEN and CDR2 SYDVKM. With V trimmed by 6 bases and J by 1 base, 6 bases remained unmatched. This CDR3 is CASRRQGAGSYEQYF. The CDR3 bases are TGTGCCAGCAGGAGACAGGGGGCCGGTTCCTACGAGCAGTACTTC.

For this clone: At one boundary the junction diverges from the germline segment, which might be a read error. The gene calls are TRBV25-1 and TRBJ1-2; D is perhaps TRBD1 (5 bases). From germline, CDR1 is MGHDK and CDR2 SYGVNS. The CDR3 contains 12 residues. The CDR3 nucleotides are TGTGCCAGCAGCCGGTCCGGGACGCCCCCGGCGTTC. This gives the protein CASSRSGTPPAF.

This clone was found once. The gene calls are TRBV28 and TRBJ2-2, with D possibly matching TRBD1 (6 bases). The CDR3 spans 15 residues. Germline-derived CDR1 and CDR2 are MDHEN and SYDVKM. V lost 3 bases and J lost 9, with 17 bases in between. The CDR3 bases are TGTGCCAGCAGTTTGGGGGCCCGAGGCCCCAGGGAGCTGTTTTTT. Its translation: CASSLGARGPRELFF.

The rearrangement joins TRBV28 to TRBJ2-5; 7 bases match TRBD2. The germline CDR1 and CDR2 sequences are MDHEN and SYDVKM. The CDR3 covers 15 residues. J gave up 2 bases and V 2 bases, and 5 bases lay outside the gene matches. The CDR3 here is CASSLGWGGQETQYF. DNA for the CDR3: TGTGCCAGCAGTTTAGGATGGGGGGGGCAAGAGACCCAGTACTTC.

This chain links TRBV19 with TRBJ1-3; D is perhaps TRBD1 (6 bases). This CDR3 region has 18 residues. Germline CDR1 LNHDA, CDR2 SQIVND (reference sequence). V lost 1 base to trimming and J lost 2 bases, with 18 bases between them. The CDR3 DNA reads as TGTGCCAGTAGTATAGGTGGGCCAGGGGTGACGGCTGGAAACACCATATATTTT. It encodes CASSIGGPGVTAGNTIYF.

The chain employs TRBV7-3 and TRBJ1-1, with a weak D call TRBD1 (5 bases). CDR1 is SGHTA, CDR2 FQGTGA, per germline. The CDR3 has 16 residues. Trimming shortened V by 0 bases and J by 1 base, and 12 bases separated the two germline ends. The CDR3: CASSLTSGVWNTEAFF. CDR3 sequence (DNA): TGTGCCAGCAGCTTAACATCGGGGGTATGGAACACTGAAGCTTTCTTT.

This chain uses TRBV30 with TRBJ1-4; tentatively, D is TRBD1 (6 bases). The V gene lost 3 bases and the J gene lost 8 bases, with 13 bases spanning the gap. CDR1 and CDR2 from the germline V gene are GTSNPN and SVGIG (reference sequence). There are 13 residues in the CDR3. This CDR3 is CAWSGQTYEKLFF. In DNA, the CDR3 is TGTGCCTGGAGCGGACAGACCTACGAAAAACTGTTTTTT.

V gene TRBV30 combines with J gene TRBJ1-4; unclear D gene. This CDR3 region has 13 residues. Between the trimmed V and J ends, which lost 7 bases and 1 base, there was a span of 10 bases. The germline V gene encodes CDR1 GTSNPN and CDR2 SVGIG (reference sequence). The CDR3 DNA reads as TGTGCCTCGGACTATAGAACTAATGAAAAACTGTTTTTT. Protein: CASDYRTNEKLFF.

For this clone: One end of the junction fails to match germline, which may point to a read error. CDR3 bases: TGTGCTAGCAGCGCCCCGGGGGGCCCCTGGTTTACGCAGTATTTT. This encodes CASSAPGGPWFTQYF. V gene TRBV7-7 combines with J gene TRBJ2-3; D perhaps matches TRBD2 (7 bases). The CDR3 sequence is 15 residues long. Germline CDR1 reads SSHAT; CDR2 reads FNYEAQ (reference sequence).

The chain couples TRBV11-3 to TRBJ1-2; 7 bases align to TRBD1. The germline gives CDR1 SGHNT, CDR2 YENEEA. The CDR3 loop spans 16 amino acids. The J segment lost 0 bases and the V segment lost 0 bases, leaving 4 bases of the junction unmatched. The DNA of the CDR3 is TGTGCCAGCAGCTTAGAGTTGACAGGGCCTAACTATGGCTACACCTTC. Protein: CASSLELTGPNYGYTF.

This rearrangement joins TRBV27 to TRBJ2-2; 10 bases line up with TRBD2. Germline V gene lookup returns CDR1 MNHEY and CDR2 SMNVEV (reference sequence). CDR3 size: 17 residues. J gave up 1 base and V 5 bases, and 7 bases lay outside the gene matches. CDR3 in amino acids: CASSPWGLALNTGELFF. For the CDR3, the DNA is TGTGCCAGCAGTCCCTGGGGACTAGCGTTGAACACCGGGGAGCTGTTTTTT.

This clone was seen just once. The V and J genes are TRBV18 and TRBJ1-1; D is unresolved. The germline V gene encodes CDR1 KGHSH and CDR2 LQKENI. CDR3 length: 15 amino acids. V was pared by 1 base and J by 1 base, with 10 bases between. CDR3 coding DNA: TGTGCCAGCTCACCACTTCAGGACCCGAACACTGAAGCTTTCTTT. This encodes CASSPLQDPNTEAFF. The full variable domain, its missing parts supplied by reference TRBV18 and TRBJ1-1, is NAGVMQNPRHLVRRRGQEARLRCSPMKGHSHVYWYRQLPEEGLKFMVYLQKENIIDESGMPKERFSAEFPKEGPSILRIQQVVRGDSAAYFCASSPLQDPNTEAFFGQGTRLTVV.

This chain links TRBV5-1 with TRBJ2-3; TRBD1 matches 8 bases. CDR1 SGHRS and CDR2 YFSETQ come from the germline V gene. The trim removed 2 bases at V and 4 bases at J, leaving 15 bases unmatched. This CDR3 is built from 18 residues. In DNA form, the CDR3 reads TGCGCCAGCAGCTTCCACTCTAAAGGACAGGGAATGGCAGATACGCAGTATTTT. Protein product: CASSFHSKGQGMADTQYF.

This chain uses TRBV9 with TRBJ2-5; D not certain. The V gene lost 4 bases and the J gene lost 2 bases, with 15 bases spanning the gap. The germline gives CDR1 SGDLS, CDR2 YYNGEE. The CDR3 has 15 amino acids. DNA for the CDR3: TGTGCCAGCAGCCCGCGACCGAGTTCTCAAGAGACCCAGTACTTC. Translated, it gives CASSPRPSSQETQYF.

The genes are TRBV4-3 and TRBJ2-3, with D perhaps TRBD1 or TRBD2 (6 bases each). V was pared by 4 bases and J by 5 bases, with 34 bases between. From germline, CDR1 is LGHNA and CDR2 YSLEER. The length of the CDR3 is 21 residues. CDR3 DNA sequence: TGCGCCAGCAGCCGAAACTGGGGGGCCCTCAGCGCTTATCTGATGGGAGATACGCAGTATTTT. Amino acid sequence: CASSRNWGALSAYLMGDTQYF.

This clone has a single count. The rearrangement joins TRBV5-6 to TRBJ2-2; D may match TRBD1 or TRBD2 (5 bases each). CDR3 length: 17 residues. CDR1 is SGHDT and CDR2 is YYEEEE in the germline V gene. Trimming took off 6 bases at V and 4 bases at J, with 22 bases between the two ends. CDR3 bases: TGTGCCAGCACCTCTCTAGGGACGTCCCTTGGCACCGGGGAGCTGTTTTTT. This encodes CASTSLGTSLGTGELFF.